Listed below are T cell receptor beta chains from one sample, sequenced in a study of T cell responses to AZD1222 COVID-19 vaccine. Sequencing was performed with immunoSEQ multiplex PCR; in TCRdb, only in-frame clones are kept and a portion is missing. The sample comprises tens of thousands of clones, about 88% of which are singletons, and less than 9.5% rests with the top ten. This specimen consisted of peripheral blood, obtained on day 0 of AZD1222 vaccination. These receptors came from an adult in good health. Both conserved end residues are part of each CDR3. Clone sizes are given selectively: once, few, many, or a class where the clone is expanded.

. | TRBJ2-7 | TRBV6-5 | CASSYSDRAFYEQYF
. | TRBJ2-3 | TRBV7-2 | CASSPRTSGTSSTDTQYF
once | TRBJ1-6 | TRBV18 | CASSQDRGIYNSPLHF
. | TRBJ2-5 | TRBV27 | CASSTPGLAVPSQETQYF
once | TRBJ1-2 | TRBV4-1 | CASSQDPQGDYGYTF
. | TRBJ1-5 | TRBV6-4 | CASSEFGQPNQPQHF
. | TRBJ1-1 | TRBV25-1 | CASSLDRDTEAFF
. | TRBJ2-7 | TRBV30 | CAHSGDRDYEQYF
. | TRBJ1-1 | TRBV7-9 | CASSSLGTEAFF
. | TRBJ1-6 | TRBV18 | CASSRTGGNSPLHF
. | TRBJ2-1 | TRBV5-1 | CASSLAHDLRNNEQFF
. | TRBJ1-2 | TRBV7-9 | CASSVGQGYGYTF
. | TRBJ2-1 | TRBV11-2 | CASRPVKGTSGLEQFF
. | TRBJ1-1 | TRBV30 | CAWRRNTEAFF
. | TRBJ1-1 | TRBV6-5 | CASSYSEGIREAFF
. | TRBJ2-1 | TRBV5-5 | CASSLDTGSYNEQFF
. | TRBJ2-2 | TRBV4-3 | CASSQIPGELFF
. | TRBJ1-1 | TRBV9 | CASSVEDMGRAFF
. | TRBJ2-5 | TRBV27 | CASSLIPQGAKTQYF
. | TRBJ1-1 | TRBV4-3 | CASSQDSMRPNTEAFF
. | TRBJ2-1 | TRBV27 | CASSPTQIDEQFF
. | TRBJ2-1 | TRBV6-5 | CASSYSNYNEQFF
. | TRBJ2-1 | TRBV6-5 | CASKLTSDPWNEQFF
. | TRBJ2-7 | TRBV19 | CASRMGQGSEQYF
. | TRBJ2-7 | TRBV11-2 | CASSLGTWDRNSYEQYF
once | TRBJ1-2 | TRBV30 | CASRGGYLGGYTF
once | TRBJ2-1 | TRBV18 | CASSSYGGQGSNEQFF
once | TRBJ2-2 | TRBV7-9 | CASRNSGRTNTGELFF
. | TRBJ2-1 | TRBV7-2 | CASSMASGKVEQFF
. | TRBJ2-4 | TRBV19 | CASSITRIQNIQYF
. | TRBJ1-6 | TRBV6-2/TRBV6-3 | CASSYPENRSSPLHF
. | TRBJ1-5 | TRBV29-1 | CSVKWGPGNQPQHF
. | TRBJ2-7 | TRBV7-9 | CASSLYQGNDYEQYF
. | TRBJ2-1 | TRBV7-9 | CASSPPFRLAGGIYNEQFF
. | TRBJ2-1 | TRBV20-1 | CSASGGRNEQFF
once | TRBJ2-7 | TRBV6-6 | CASSLRDRGGNEQYF
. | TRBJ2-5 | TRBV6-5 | CASSPHGPSRETQYF
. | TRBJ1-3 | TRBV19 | CASSIPGVPSGNTIYF
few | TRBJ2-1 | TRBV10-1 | CASSAAGIGRGQFF
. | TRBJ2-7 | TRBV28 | CASSFEVGEQYF
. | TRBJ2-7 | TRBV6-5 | CASGTRREQYF
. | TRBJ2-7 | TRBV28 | CASRAERGGSYEQYF
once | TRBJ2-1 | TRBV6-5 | CASSYSHSNNEQFF
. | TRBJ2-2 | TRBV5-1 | CASRSDRSPAGELFF
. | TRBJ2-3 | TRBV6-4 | CASSDSTFTDTQYF
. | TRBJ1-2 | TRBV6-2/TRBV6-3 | CASSYPYGGSQSYTF
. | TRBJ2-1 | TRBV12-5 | CASAPGISSYNEQFF
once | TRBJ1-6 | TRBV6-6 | CAGQQGARSPLHF
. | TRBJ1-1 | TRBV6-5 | CASSYKGTANTEAFF
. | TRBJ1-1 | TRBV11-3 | CASSFQGAGNTEAFF
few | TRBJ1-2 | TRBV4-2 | CASSQPGRHSYGYTF
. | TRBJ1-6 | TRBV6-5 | CASSTPGTGQPLHF
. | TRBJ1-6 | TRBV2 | CASSETRGGSPLHF